This T cell receptor (beta chain) came from a study of cytomegalovirus exposure and HLA in healthy donors. Study-level points and caveats: According to the study, around 160 TCR beta chains were cytomegalovirus-associated. Rare TCR sequences predominated, though certain public TCRs were found in many donors. Specificity of a few CMV-associated chains for CMV antigens was verified in vitro. Subsequent analysis found a tendency for first-cohort TCR clusters to co-occur within the approximately 130 validation repertoires.

This clone was seen a single time. Its antigen is not identified. Repertoires were generated with immunoSEQ multiplex PCR, while TCRdb's copy carries only in-frame clones and drops some. The table records roughly 50,000 clones, around 90% of them present only once. Germline lookup yields CDR1 ENHRY and CDR2 SYGVKD. The CDR3 has 13 amino acids. Trimming removed 7 bases from V and 3 bases from J, with 13 bases in between. The receptor's source is a man aged 18-30 years in good health and CMV-seronegative. The sequenced sample was PBMCs. The V and J genes are TRBV10-3 and TRBJ2-7; tentatively, D is TRBD1 (5 bases). The CDR3 DNA reads as TGTGCCATCAAGTTCAGCCAGGGCTACGAGCAGTACTTC. This translates into CAIKFSQGYEQYF.